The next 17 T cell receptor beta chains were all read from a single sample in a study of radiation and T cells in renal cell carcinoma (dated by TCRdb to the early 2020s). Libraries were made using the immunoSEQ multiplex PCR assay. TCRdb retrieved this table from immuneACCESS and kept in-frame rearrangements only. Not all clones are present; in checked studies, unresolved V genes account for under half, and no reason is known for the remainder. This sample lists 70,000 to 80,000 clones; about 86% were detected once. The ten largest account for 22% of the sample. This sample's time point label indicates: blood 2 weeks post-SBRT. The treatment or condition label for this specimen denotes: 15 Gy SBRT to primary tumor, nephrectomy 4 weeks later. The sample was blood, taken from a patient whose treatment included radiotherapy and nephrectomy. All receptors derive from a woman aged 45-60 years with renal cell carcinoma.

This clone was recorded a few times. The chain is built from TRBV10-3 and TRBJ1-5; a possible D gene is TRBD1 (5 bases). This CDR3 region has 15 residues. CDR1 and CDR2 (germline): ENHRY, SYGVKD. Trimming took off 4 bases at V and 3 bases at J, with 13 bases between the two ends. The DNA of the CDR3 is TGTGCCATCAGTGGGACACTCGAGTCCAATCAGCCCCAGCATTTT. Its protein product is CAISGTLESNQPQHF.

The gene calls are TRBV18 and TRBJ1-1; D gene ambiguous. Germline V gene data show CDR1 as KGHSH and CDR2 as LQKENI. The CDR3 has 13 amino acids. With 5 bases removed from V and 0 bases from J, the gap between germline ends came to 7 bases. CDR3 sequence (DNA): TGTGCCAGCTCATCGACATTGAACACTGAAGCTTTCTTT. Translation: CASSSTLNTEAFF.

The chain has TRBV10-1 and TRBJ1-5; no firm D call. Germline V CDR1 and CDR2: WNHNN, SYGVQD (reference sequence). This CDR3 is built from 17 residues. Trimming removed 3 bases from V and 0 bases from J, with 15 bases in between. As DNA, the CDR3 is TGCGCCAGCAGTGATTTTTGGCTTGGGTTTAGCAATCAGCCCCAGCATTTT. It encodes CASSDFWLGFSNQPQHF.

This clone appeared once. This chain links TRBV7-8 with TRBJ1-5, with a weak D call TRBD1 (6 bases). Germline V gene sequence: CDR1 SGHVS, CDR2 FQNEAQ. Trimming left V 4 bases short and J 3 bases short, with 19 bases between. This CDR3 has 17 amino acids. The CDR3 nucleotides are TGTGCCAGCAGCTCCTATATACTGGACAGAGACAATCAGCCCCAGCATTTT. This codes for CASSSYILDRDNQPQHF.

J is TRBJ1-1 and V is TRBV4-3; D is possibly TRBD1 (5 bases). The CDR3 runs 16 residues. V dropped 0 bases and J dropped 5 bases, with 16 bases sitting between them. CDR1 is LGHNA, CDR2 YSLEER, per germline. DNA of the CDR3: TGCGCCAGCAGCCAAGATCTAGGGGCGGTACGGACTGAAGCTTTCTTT. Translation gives CASSQDLGAVRTEAFF.

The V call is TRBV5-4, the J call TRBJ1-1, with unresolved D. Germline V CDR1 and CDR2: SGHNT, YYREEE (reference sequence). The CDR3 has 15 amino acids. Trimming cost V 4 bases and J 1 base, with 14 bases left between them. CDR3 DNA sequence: TGTGCCAGCAGCCCCACCGGACGAGAGAACACTGAAGCTTTCTTT. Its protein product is CASSPTGRENTEAFF.

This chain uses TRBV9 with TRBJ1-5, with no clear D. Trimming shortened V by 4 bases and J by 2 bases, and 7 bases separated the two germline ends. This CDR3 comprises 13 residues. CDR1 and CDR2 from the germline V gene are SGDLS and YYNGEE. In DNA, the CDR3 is TGTGCCAGCAGCCTCTCGGGCAATCAGCCCCAGCATTTT. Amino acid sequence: CASSLSGNQPQHF.

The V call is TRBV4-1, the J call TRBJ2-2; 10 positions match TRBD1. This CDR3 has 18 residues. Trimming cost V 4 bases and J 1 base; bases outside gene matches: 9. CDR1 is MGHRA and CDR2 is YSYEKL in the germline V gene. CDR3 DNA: TGCGCCAGCAGCCCCCTCCGGGACAGGGGAATGAACACCGGGGAGCTGTTTTTT. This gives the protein CASSPLRDRGMNTGELFF.

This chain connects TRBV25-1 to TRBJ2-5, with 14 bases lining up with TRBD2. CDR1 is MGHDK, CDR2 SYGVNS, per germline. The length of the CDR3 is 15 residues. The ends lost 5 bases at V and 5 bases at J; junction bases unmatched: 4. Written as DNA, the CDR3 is TGTGCCAGCAGTAGACTAGCGGGAGGGCGGGAGACCCAGTACTTC. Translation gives CASSRLAGGRETQYF.

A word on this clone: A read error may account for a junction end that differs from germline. CDR3 sequence reads: CAWSSAFTRSDPQYF. The CDR3 bases are TGTGCCTGGAGTTCCGCATTTACCCGATCAGATCCGCAGTATTTT. The chain recombines TRBV30 with TRBJ2-3; D not certain. The CDR3 is 15 residues long. Per the germline V gene, CDR1 is GTSNPN and CDR2 is SVGIG (reference sequence).

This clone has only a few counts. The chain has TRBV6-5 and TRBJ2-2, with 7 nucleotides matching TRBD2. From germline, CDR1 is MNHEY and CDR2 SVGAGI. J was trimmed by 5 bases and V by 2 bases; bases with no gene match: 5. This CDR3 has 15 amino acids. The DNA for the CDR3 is TGTGCCAGCAGTTACGGGTCTAGCGGAACCGGGGAGCTGTTTTTT. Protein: CASSYGSSGTGELFF.

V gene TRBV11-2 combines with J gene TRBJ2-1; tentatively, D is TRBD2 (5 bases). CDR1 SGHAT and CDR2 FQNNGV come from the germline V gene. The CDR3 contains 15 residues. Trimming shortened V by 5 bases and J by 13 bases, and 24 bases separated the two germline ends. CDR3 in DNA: TGTGCCAGCAGCACCGCGGGCGGACCCCTTTTCGATCAGTTCTTC. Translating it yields CASSTAGGPLFDQFF.

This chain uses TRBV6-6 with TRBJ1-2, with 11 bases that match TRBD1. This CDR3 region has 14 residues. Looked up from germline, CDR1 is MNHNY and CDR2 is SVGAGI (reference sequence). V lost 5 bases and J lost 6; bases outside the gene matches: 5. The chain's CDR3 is CASSRTGGSDGYTF. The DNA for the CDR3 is TGTGCCAGCAGTAGGACAGGGGGCTCGGATGGCTACACCTTC.

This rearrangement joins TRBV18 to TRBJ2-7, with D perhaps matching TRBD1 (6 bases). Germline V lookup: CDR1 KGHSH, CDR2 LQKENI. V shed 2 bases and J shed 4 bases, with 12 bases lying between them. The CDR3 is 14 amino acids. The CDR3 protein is CASSPKDRLYEQYF. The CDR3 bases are TGTGCCAGCTCACCAAAGGACAGACTATACGAGCAGTACTTC.

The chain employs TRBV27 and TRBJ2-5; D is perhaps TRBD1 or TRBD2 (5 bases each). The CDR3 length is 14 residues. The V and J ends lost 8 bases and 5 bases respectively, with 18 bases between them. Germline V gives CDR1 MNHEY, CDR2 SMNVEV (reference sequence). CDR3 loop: CASSLLRGGETQYF. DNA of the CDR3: TGTGCCAGCTCACTACTTAGGGGCGGGGAGACCCAGTACTTC.

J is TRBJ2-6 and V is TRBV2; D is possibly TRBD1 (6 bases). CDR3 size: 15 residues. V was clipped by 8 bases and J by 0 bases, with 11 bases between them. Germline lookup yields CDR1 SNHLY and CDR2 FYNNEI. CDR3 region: CASGTRGSGANVLTF. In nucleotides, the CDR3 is TGTGCCAGCGGGACACGGGGCTCTGGGGCCAACGTCCTGACTTTC.

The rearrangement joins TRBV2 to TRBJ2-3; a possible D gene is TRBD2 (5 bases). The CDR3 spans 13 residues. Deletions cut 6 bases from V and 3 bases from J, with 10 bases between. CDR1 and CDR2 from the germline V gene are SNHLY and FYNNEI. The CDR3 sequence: CASREGTTDTQYF. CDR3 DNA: TGTGCCAGCAGAGAGGGAACAACAGATACGCAGTATTTT.